The next 20 T cell receptor beta chains were all read from a single sample in a study of blood T cell repertoires in COVID-19. Only in-frame clones appear in the TCRdb table, and some are missing; sequencing was by immunoSEQ multiplex PCR. The sample holds over 200,000 clones, approximately 80% seen once. Sequencing used peripheral blood. These receptors were collected from a woman older than 75 with active or convalescent COVID-19.

V gene TRBV28 combines with J gene TRBJ1-2; D is ambiguous. Germline V CDR1 and CDR2: MDHEN, SYDVKM. The V gene lost 4 bases and the J gene lost 5 bases, with 5 bases spanning the gap. This CDR3 comprises 11 residues. The CDR3 sequence is CASSWEYGYTF. The DNA for the CDR3 is TGTGCCAGCAGTTGGGAGTATGGCTACACCTTC.

The V gene is TRBV27, the J gene TRBJ2-2; D is undetermined. The V and J ends lost 6 bases and 0 bases respectively, with 8 bases between them. The CDR3 consists of 14 residues. The V gene's germline CDR1 is MNHEY and CDR2 SMNVEV (reference sequence). The CDR3 nucleotides are TGTGCCAGCAGACTGCTACCGAACACCGGGGAGCTGTTTTTT. This encodes CASRLLPNTGELFF.

This chain joins TRBV2 and TRBJ2-7; D is unresolved. The V gene's germline CDR1 is SNHLY and CDR2 FYNNEI. The CDR3 spans 11 residues. V lost 6 bases to trimming and J lost 7 bases, with 10 bases between them. The CDR3 DNA reads as TGTGCCAGCAGCTCAACTTGGGAGCAGTACTTC. As protein: CASSSTWEQYF.

In DNA form, the CDR3 reads TGTGCCAGCACGCGGGGGAGCTCCTACAATGAGCAGTTCTTC. Protein product: CASTRGSSYNEQFF. The chain joins TRBV6-6 to TRBJ2-1, with 7 bases identical to TRBD2. This CDR3 is 14 amino acids long. Germline values: CDR1 MNHNY, CDR2 SVGAGI (reference sequence). With 7 bases clipped from V and 0 bases from J, the junction kept 3 bases outside the gene matches.

The rearrangement joins TRBV4-3 to TRBJ2-6; tentatively, D is TRBD1 (6 bases). Germline V gives CDR1 LGHNA, CDR2 YSLEER. The CDR3 covers 18 residues. V shed 2 bases and J shed 3 bases, with 17 bases lying between them. DNA of the CDR3: TGCGCCAGCAGCCAACCCCCGGTGGGGGCAGGTGGGGCCAACGTCCTGACTTTC. Translated: CASSQPPVGAGGANVLTF.

The chain has TRBV4-3 and TRBJ2-1; 10 positions agree with TRBD2. The V gene end was trimmed by 2 bases and the J gene end by 4 bases; junction bases not matched to a gene: 2. CDR1 and CDR2 (germline): LGHNA, YSLEER. The CDR3 has 15 amino acids. The CDR3: CASSQLSGGYNEQFF. The CDR3 nucleotides read TGCGCCAGCAGCCAACTTAGCGGGGGGTACAATGAGCAGTTCTTC.

The rearrangement uses TRBV7-2 and TRBJ1-2; D is unresolved. Germline lookup yields CDR1 SGHTA and CDR2 FQGNSA. The CDR3 totals 15 residues. V was cut by 0 bases and J by 2 bases, with 10 bases left in between. In DNA, the CDR3 is TGTGCCAGCAGCTTAGCCGCAGCAGCGAACTATGGCTACACCTTC. This gives the protein CASSLAAAANYGYTF.

The V gene is TRBV7-3, the J gene TRBJ2-2; TRBD2 is a possible D gene (7 bases). The V end was cut by 5 bases, the J end by 4 bases, with 17 bases between. This CDR3 comprises 16 residues. Germline CDR1 SGHTA, CDR2 FQGTGA. This CDR3 is CASSRVGGRSTGELFF. CDR3 nucleotides: TGTGCCAGCAGCAGAGTGGGGGGGCGCAGCACCGGGGAGCTGTTTTTT.

The rearrangement links TRBV7-9 to TRBJ2-5; maybe TRBD2 (6 bases). Germline CDR1 and CDR2: SEHNR and FQNEAQ (reference sequence). Trimming took off 7 bases at V and 2 bases at J, with 8 bases between the two ends. This CDR3 is built from 12 residues. CDR3 DNA sequence: TGTGCCAGCATTGGGGGGCAAGAGACCCAGTACTTC. It encodes CASIGGQETQYF.

The chain has TRBV2 and TRBJ2-7, with TRBD1 identical over 7 bases. This CDR3 contains 13 residues. The junction had 1 base not matched to a gene; V was cut back by 4 bases and J by 1 base. Germline CDR1 reads SNHLY; CDR2 reads FYNNEI. CDR3 amino acids: CASSVGQSYEQYF. The CDR3 coding sequence is TGTGCCAGCAGTGTGGGACAGTCCTACGAGCAGTACTTC. Supplemented by reference TRBV2 and TRBJ2-7, the full variable domain reads EPEVTQTPSHQVTQMGQEVILRCVPISNHLYFYWYRQILGQKVEFLVSFYNNEISEKSEIFDDQFSVERPDGSNFTLKIRSTKLEDSAMYFCASSVGQSYEQYFGPGTRLTVT.

The chain has TRBV7-2 and TRBJ1-1; weak D call: TRBD1 (5 bases). The CDR3 length is 13 residues. Germline assignment: CDR1 SGHTA and CDR2 FQGNSA. V gave up 9 bases and J gave up 3 bases, with 14 bases separating them. In DNA form, the CDR3 reads TGTGCCAGTCGGGCAGCGGGGGACACTGAAGCTTTCTTT. This translates into CASRAAGDTEAFF.

This chain connects TRBV7-9 to TRBJ2-7; perhaps TRBD1 as D (5 bases). Germline V gene sequence: CDR1 SEHNR, CDR2 FQNEAQ (reference sequence). V lost 1 base and J 0 bases, leaving 7 bases between the germline ends. The CDR3 consists of 14 residues. The CDR3 coding sequence is TGTGCCAGCAGCTTAGTAGGGGACTCCTACGAGCAGTACTTC. It yields the protein CASSLVGDSYEQYF.

The rearrangement links TRBV6-2 or TRBV6-3 to TRBJ2-7, with TRBD2 matching over 13 bases. The CDR3 covers 18 residues. With 2 bases clipped from V and 0 bases from J, the junction kept 7 bases outside the gene matches. Germline assignment: CDR1 MNHEY and CDR2 SVGEGT. CDR3 residues: CASSYKGLAGHPSYEQYF. Written as DNA, the CDR3 is TGTGCCAGCAGTTACAAGGGACTAGCGGGACATCCCTCCTACGAGCAGTACTTC.

This clone appeared once. The CDR3: CASSLARGTGSSYNEQFF. CDR3 DNA sequence: TGTGCCAGCAGCTTAGCGAGGGGGACAGGAAGCTCCTACAATGAGCAGTTCTTC. The chain carries TRBV7-9 and TRBJ2-1, with 8 bases lining up with TRBD1. Trimming at V came to 0 bases and at J to 0 bases, leaving 7 bases not matched to a gene. This CDR3 has 18 amino acids. In germline, CDR1 is SEHNR, CDR2 FQNEAQ (reference sequence).

The chain joins TRBV5-1 to TRBJ1-1, with D hard to call. The CDR3 covers 13 residues. Germline lookup yields CDR1 SGHRS and CDR2 YFSETQ. Trimming removed 0 bases from V and 8 bases from J, with 11 bases in between. The CDR3 sequence is CASSLEAKPEAFF. In DNA, the CDR3 is TGCGCCAGCAGCTTGGAAGCGAAGCCAGAAGCTTTCTTT. The entire variable domain, with the rest obtained from reference TRBV5-1 and TRBJ1-1, is as follows: KAGVTQTPRYLIKTRGQQVTLSCSPISGHRSVSWYQQTPGQGLQFLFEYFSETQRNKGNFPGRFSGRQFSNSRSEMNVSTLELGDSALYLCASSLEAKPEAFFGQGTRLTVV.

This clone was observed once. The chain uses TRBV6-5 and TRBJ2-7; D remains ambiguous. Germline V gene sequence: CDR1 MNHEY, CDR2 SVGAGI. V gave up 7 bases and J gave up 2 bases, with 18 bases separating them. This CDR3 has 15 residues. DNA for the CDR3: TGTGCCAGCACCGAATTAGAGTTTCTTGCCTACGAGCAGTACTTC. Amino acid sequence: CASTELEFLAYEQYF.

The chain links TRBV10-3 to TRBJ2-5, with 7 bases matching TRBD1. This CDR3 contains 14 residues. The germline V gene has CDR1 ENHRY and CDR2 SYGVKD. V was clipped by 8 bases and J by 7 bases; unmatched bases: 13. Written as DNA, the CDR3 is TGTGCCATCGGGGACAGCGGCAGCCCAGGGACCCAGTACTTC. This codes for CAIGDSGSPGTQYF.

CDR3 amino acids: CASSLGGPGYTF. CDR3 DNA: TGTGCCAGCAGCTTAGGGGGGCCCGGCTACACCTTC. The chain joins TRBV11-3 to TRBJ1-2, with D possibly being TRBD1 (6 bases). Germline CDR1 is SGHNT and CDR2 is YENEEA. The V end was cut by 1 base, the J end by 8 bases, with 8 bases between. The CDR3 loop spans 12 amino acids.

V gene TRBV25-1 combines with J gene TRBJ2-5, with a weak D call TRBD1 (6 bases). The germline CDR1 and CDR2 sequences are MGHDK and SYGVNS. The CDR3 totals 15 residues. V was cut by 4 bases and J by 2 bases, with 14 bases left in between. The CDR3 DNA reads TGTGCCAGCAGTGCGCAGGGGAAAAATCAAGAGACCCAGTACTTC. This encodes CASSAQGKNQETQYF.

On this clone itself: The same CDR3 also results from other DNA sequences found in this sample. The V and J genes are TRBV5-1 and TRBJ2-5; a weak D match, TRBD2 (6 bases). The CDR3 loop spans 13 amino acids. The germline V gene encodes CDR1 SGHRS and CDR2 YFSETQ. V lost 0 bases and J 5 bases, leaving 8 bases between the germline ends. The CDR3 nucleotides are TGCGCCAGCAGCTTGGGGAGCGGGGAGACCCAGTACTTC. Its translation: CASSLGSGETQYF.